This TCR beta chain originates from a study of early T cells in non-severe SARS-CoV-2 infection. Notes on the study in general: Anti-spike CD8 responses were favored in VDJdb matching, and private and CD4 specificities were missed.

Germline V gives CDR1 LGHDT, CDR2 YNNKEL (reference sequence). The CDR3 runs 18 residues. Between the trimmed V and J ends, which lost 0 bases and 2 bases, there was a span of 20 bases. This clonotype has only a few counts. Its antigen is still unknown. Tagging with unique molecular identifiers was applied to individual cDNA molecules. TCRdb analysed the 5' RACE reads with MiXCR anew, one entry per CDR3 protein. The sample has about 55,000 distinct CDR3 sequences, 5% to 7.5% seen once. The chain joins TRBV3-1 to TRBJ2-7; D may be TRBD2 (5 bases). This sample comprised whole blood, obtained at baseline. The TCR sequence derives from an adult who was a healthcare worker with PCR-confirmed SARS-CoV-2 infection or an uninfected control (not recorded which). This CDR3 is CASSQETAGGYPPYEQYF. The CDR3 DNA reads TGTGCCAGCAGCCAAGAGACGGCTGGCGGGTACCCACCCTACGAGCAGTACTTC.